The 24 T cell receptor beta chains in this list originate from one sample, sequenced in a study of T cells in Graves' hyperthyroidism and ophthalmopathy. RNA transcripts provided the source from which TCR beta CDR3 regions were amplified. The HTBI set primed first-round TCR CDR3 RT-PCR. A single record per CDR3 protein comes from TCRdb applying MiXCR to the multiplex PCR reads. The sample shows 450,000 to 600,000 distinct CDR3 sequences, 20% of them seen only once. What was sequenced was blood. The receptors were sampled from a man aged 35 to 55 with Graves' ophthalmopathy.

V is TRBV5-1 and J is TRBJ2-4, with TRBD1 matching over 8 bases. CDR1 and CDR2 from the germline V gene are SGHRS and YFSETQ. The CDR3 is made up of 15 amino acids. With V trimmed by 3 bases and J by 4 bases, 6 bases remained unmatched. DNA for the CDR3: TGCGCCAGCAGCTCCGGACAGGGCTTAAAAAACATTCAGTACTTC. Its translation: CASSSGQGLKNIQYF. The full variable domain, completed using reference TRBV5-1 and TRBJ2-4, is KAGVTQTPRYLIKTRGQQVTLSCSPISGHRSVSWYQQTPGQGLQFLFEYFSETQRNKGNFPGRFSGRQFSNSRSEMNVSTLELGDSALYLCASSSGQGLKNIQYFGAGTRLSVL.

V and J are TRBV12-3 or TRBV12-4 and TRBJ2-1, with TRBD2 identical over 7 bases. The CDR3 length is 14 residues. After removal of 2 bases from V and 10 bases from J, the junction contained 8 bases not matched to a gene. CDR3 DNA: TGTGCCAGCAGTTTATATTTCCCGGGAGGCGAGCAGTTCTTC. It specifies CASSLYFPGGEQFF.

The table lists this clonotype with many counts. The chain carries TRBV12-3 or TRBV12-4 and TRBJ1-1, with unresolved D. V shed 3 bases and J shed 2 bases, with 7 bases lying between them. The CDR3 loop spans 13 amino acids. The CDR3 DNA reads as TGTGCCAGCAGTTTTGCCCTCAACACTGAAGCTTTCTTT. Amino acid sequence: CASSFALNTEAFF.

The rearrangement uses TRBV3-1 and TRBJ2-2, with a tentative D call TRBD2 (5 bases). The CDR3 is made up of 16 amino acids. V was trimmed by 0 bases and J by 7 bases, leaving 15 bases between them. Germline CDR1 and CDR2: LGHDT and YNNKEL (reference sequence). The CDR3 nucleotides are TGTGCCAGCAGCCAAGATCAGGTCGGACTTCTCGGGGAGCTGTTTTTT. As protein: CASSQDQVGLLGELFF.

This clonotype has ten or more counts. The chain links TRBV11-2 to TRBJ2-1, with D possibly TRBD1 on 5 matching bases. The CDR3 runs 13 residues. Trimming removed 5 bases at V and 8 bases at J, with 13 bases between. The germline V gene encodes CDR1 SGHAT and CDR2 FQNNGV. This CDR3 is CASSVSPGHEQFF. The CDR3 region has the DNA TGTGCCAGCAGCGTATCGCCAGGGCATGAGCAGTTCTTC.

About this clonotype itself: A much larger clonotype is one base distant, so this may be a read error. The gene calls are TRBV6-2 or TRBV6-3 and TRBJ2-3; D gene unclear. Germline V gene sequence: CDR1 MNHEY, CDR2 SVGEGT. The CDR3 loop spans 13 amino acids. CDR3 nucleotide sequence: TGTGTCAGCAGTGGTCCTGGTTCCGGTACGCAGTATTTT. Protein: CVSSGPGSGTQYF.

This clonotype was detected ten times or more. This chain connects TRBV3-1 to TRBJ2-7; TRBD2 is a possible D gene (7 bases). Per germline, CDR1 LGHDT and CDR2 YNNKEL (reference sequence). The CDR3 totals 14 residues. Trimming left V 1 base short and J 6 bases short, with 13 bases between. CDR3 sequence reads: CASSQAAGAVEQYF. The CDR3 DNA reads TGTGCCAGCAGCCAAGCGGCGGGGGCTGTCGAGCAGTACTTC.

The chain carries TRBV20-1 and TRBJ2-3, with TRBD1 matching over 8 bases. This CDR3 contains 17 residues. The V gene end was trimmed by 0 bases and the J gene end by 8 bases; junction bases not matched to a gene: 16. CDR1 and CDR2 (germline): DFQATT, SNEGSKA (reference sequence). The CDR3 protein is CSARDRGRGLSFGTQYF. The CDR3 bases are TGCAGTGCTAGAGATAGGGGCAGGGGGCTGTCCTTCGGTACGCAGTATTTT.

This clonotype was counted many times. V gene TRBV27 combines with J gene TRBJ2-7; D is tentatively TRBD1 or TRBD2 (6 bases each). The CDR3 has 15 residues. The ends were cut back, 2 bases at V and 1 base at J, with 12 bases in the middle. CDR1 is MNHEY, CDR2 SMNVEV, per germline (reference sequence). The CDR3 DNA is TGTGCCAGCAGTTTAGGGGGCGGGGTTTCCTACGAGCAGTACTTC. Its protein is CASSLGGGVSYEQYF.

As for this clonotype: One end of the junction varies from germline; a read error may be responsible. This rearrangement joins TRBV6-1 to TRBJ2-3, with D perhaps matching TRBD1 or TRBD2 (5 bases each). Germline V gives CDR1 MNHNS, CDR2 SASEGT. The CDR3 runs 13 residues. CDR3 region: CASNPRGPDMQYF. The CDR3 nucleotides are TGTGCCAGCAATCCCCGGGGCCCAGATATGCAGTATTTT.

This clonotype was observed a few times. The V call is TRBV14, the J call TRBJ1-2, with D unresolved. The germline gives CDR1 SGHDN, CDR2 FVKESK. Trimming took off 0 bases at V and 8 bases at J, with 13 bases between the two ends. The CDR3 is 14 amino acids. The CDR3: CASSQDGLFYGYTF. DNA for the CDR3: TGTGCCAGCAGCCAAGATGGGTTATTCTACGGCTACACCTTC.

Only a few counts were recorded for this clonotype. The J gene is TRBJ2-1, the V gene TRBV15, with 10 bases identical to TRBD2. V dropped 3 bases and J dropped 4; count of bases not matched to a gene: 6. Germline-derived CDR1 and CDR2 are LNHNV and YYDKDF (reference sequence). CDR3 length equals 16 residues. The CDR3 sequence: CATSSFVAGGYNEQFF. The DNA for the CDR3 is TGTGCCACCAGCAGTTTCGTAGCGGGAGGTTACAATGAGCAGTTCTTC.

This clonotype occurred a few times. The J gene is TRBJ1-5, the V gene TRBV6-1; 8 nucleotides line up with TRBD1. After removal of 8 bases from V and 1 base from J, the junction contained 7 bases not matched to a gene. This CDR3 is 15 amino acids long. Germline assignment: CDR1 MNHNS and CDR2 SASEGT. CDR3 sequence: CASGTGTLSNQPQHF. For the CDR3, the DNA is TGTGCCAGCGGGACAGGAACCTTAAGCAATCAGCCCCAGCATTTT.

V gene TRBV6-1 combines with J gene TRBJ2-6, with D perhaps matching TRBD2 (5 bases). Germline lookup yields CDR1 MNHNS and CDR2 SASEGT. V lost 7 bases and J 0 bases, leaving 10 bases between the germline ends. This CDR3 has 15 residues. Written as DNA, the CDR3 is TGTGCCAGCAAGGCGGGCCACTCTGGGGCCAACGTCCTGACTTTC. This sequence encodes CASKAGHSGANVLTF.

This clonotype was recorded many times. The chain carries TRBV12-3 or TRBV12-4 and TRBJ2-3; either TRBD1 or TRBD2 may supply D (6 bases each). V gave up 2 bases and J gave up 6 bases, with 21 bases separating them. This CDR3 region has 17 residues. DNA of the CDR3: TGTGCCAGCAGTTTATGGGGGGCGGGCCCCGCCGGGGATACGCAGTATTTT. The encoded protein is CASSLWGAGPAGDTQYF.

The V and J genes are TRBV6-1 and TRBJ2-5, with 9 positions matching TRBD1. The CDR3 length is 15 residues. Germline values: CDR1 MNHNS, CDR2 SASEGT. V gave up 8 bases and J gave up 4 bases; unmatched junction bases: 11. The CDR3 here is CASSSRDREVETQYF. Here the CDR3 DNA reads TGTGCCAGCTCCTCCCGGGACAGGGAGGTAGAGACCCAGTACTTC.

There are many counts of this clonotype. This chain joins TRBV20-1 and TRBJ2-3, with a possible D match to TRBD2 (6 bases). V was trimmed by 7 bases and J by 4 bases, leaving 15 bases between them. The CDR3 spans 13 residues. Germline loops: CDR1 DFQATT, CDR2 SNEGSKA (reference sequence). The CDR3 region is CSVSGQFADTQYF. The CDR3 region has the DNA TGCAGTGTCAGCGGGCAGTTTGCAGATACGCAGTATTTT.

This clonotype showed up just a few times. V gene TRBV19 combines with J gene TRBJ2-1, with 7 nucleotides matching TRBD1. The V segment lost 6 bases and the J segment 1 base; nucleotides outside the gene matches: 9. Germline V gene data show CDR1 as LNHDA and CDR2 as SQIVND (reference sequence). This CDR3 has 16 amino acids. The DNA of the CDR3 is TGTGCCAGTAGCCTCGGACAGGTGCCTTCCTACAATGAGCAGTTCTTC. Protein: CASSLGQVPSYNEQFF. The variable domain in full, with the rest retrieved from reference TRBV19 and TRBJ2-1, is DGGITQSPKYLFRKEGQNVTLSCEQNLNHDAMYWYRQDPGQGLRLIYYSQIVNDFQKGDIAEGYSVSREKKESFPLTVTSAQKNPTAFYLCASSLGQVPSYNEQFFGPGTRLTVL.

V gene TRBV2 combines with J gene TRBJ1-6; possible D gene TRBD1, 5 bases. The V gene's germline CDR1 is SNHLY and CDR2 FYNNEI. The CDR3 runs to 18 residues. Trimming took off 6 bases at V and 9 bases at J, with 27 bases between the two ends. CDR3 DNA: TGTGCCAGCAGGAAACACCTCCCCAGGAAGGACGGGGGTTCACCCCTCCACTTT. It yields the protein CASRKHLPRKDGGSPLHF.

The chain has TRBV5-1 and TRBJ1-1; possibly TRBD1 for D (5 bases). The CDR3 extends over 14 amino acids. Germline loops: CDR1 SGHRS, CDR2 YFSETQ. V was cut by 2 bases and J by 4 bases, with 12 bases left in between. CDR3 amino acids: CASSFREWGTEAFF. CDR3 in DNA: TGCGCCAGCAGCTTCAGGGAATGGGGCACTGAAGCTTTCTTT.

This clonotype was observed a handful of times. V is TRBV4-1 and J is TRBJ1-1; 10 bases are a match to TRBD1. The CDR3 runs 17 residues. Germline V CDR1 and CDR2: MGHRA, YSYEKL. Germline trimming cut 0 bases from V and 5 bases from J; bases unmatched to any gene: 9. The CDR3 DNA sequence: TGCGCCAGCAGCCAAGAATGGGCGACAGGGGGCGCGACTGAAGCTTTCTTT. Amino acids: CASSQEWATGGATEAFF.

This clonotype has a handful of counts. The V and J genes are TRBV7-9 and TRBJ2-7; 8 bases are shared with TRBD1. Germline V gene data show CDR1 as SEHNR and CDR2 as FQNEAQ (reference sequence). The V gene end was trimmed by 5 bases and the J gene end by 3 bases; junction bases not matched to a gene: 9. There are 15 residues in the CDR3. The CDR3 loop reads CASSPFGQGDYEQYF. CDR3 nucleotides: TGTGCCAGCAGCCCTTTTGGACAGGGAGACTACGAGCAGTACTTC.

The V and J genes are TRBV27 and TRBJ2-7; 9 positions match TRBD1. The germline gives CDR1 MNHEY, CDR2 SMNVEV (reference sequence). The CDR3 is 15 amino acids. Trimming took 6 bases from V and 3 from J; bases not matched to a gene: 9. This CDR3 reads CASRRSGTGYYEQYF. CDR3 coding DNA: TGTGCCAGCAGACGCTCCGGGACAGGGTACTACGAGCAGTACTTC.

This clonotype was found a few times. The rearrangement joins TRBV7-2 to TRBJ2-1, with D possibly matching TRBD2 (6 bases). The CDR3 is 15 amino acids. Germline-derived CDR1 and CDR2 are SGHTA and FQGNSA. V dropped 2 bases and J dropped 5 bases, with 13 bases sitting between them. The CDR3 loop is CASSLKRAGNNEQFF. CDR3 bases: TGTGCCAGCAGCTTAAAGCGGGCAGGGAACAATGAGCAGTTCTTC.